Sequencing of this TCR beta chain was carried out in a study of T cells after yellow fever vaccination. General study findings and limits: Overlap between CD4 and CD8 compartments was detected for a small share of clonotypes.

This clonotype has a handful of counts. Its antigen is as yet unknown. Production of TCR cDNA was by 5'RACE template switching, which also added a universal primer site and UMIs. TCRdb fed the 5' RACE reads into MiXCR, producing one record per CDR3 protein. The table has approximately 350,000 distinct CDR3 sequences, around a tenth seen once. This clonotype was obtained from a man younger than 35 who received the YFV17D yellow fever vaccine. Sequenced material: PBMCs, taken on the day of the first yellow fever vaccination.

The CDR3 protein is CASSLASWKAFF. Written as DNA, the CDR3 is TGTGCCAGCAGTTTAGCTAGCTGGAAAGCTTTCTTT. The V call is TRBV12-3 or TRBV12-4, the J call TRBJ1-1, with D hard to call. With 0 bases removed from V and 9 bases from J, the gap between germline ends came to 8 bases. CDR3 length: 12 amino acids.